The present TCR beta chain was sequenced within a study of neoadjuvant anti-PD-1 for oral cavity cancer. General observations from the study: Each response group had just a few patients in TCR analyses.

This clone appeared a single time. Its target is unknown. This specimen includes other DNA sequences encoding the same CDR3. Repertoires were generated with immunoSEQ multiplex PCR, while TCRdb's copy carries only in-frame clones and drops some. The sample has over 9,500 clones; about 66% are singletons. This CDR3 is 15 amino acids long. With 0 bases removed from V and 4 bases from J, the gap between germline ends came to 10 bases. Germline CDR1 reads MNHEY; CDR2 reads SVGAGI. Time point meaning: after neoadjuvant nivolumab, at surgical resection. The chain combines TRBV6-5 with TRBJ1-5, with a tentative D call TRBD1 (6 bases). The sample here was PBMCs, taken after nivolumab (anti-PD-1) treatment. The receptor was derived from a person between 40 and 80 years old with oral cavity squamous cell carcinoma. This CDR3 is CASSYSDSPNQPQHF. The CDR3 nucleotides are TGTGCCAGCAGTTACTCGGACAGTCCAAATCAGCCCCAGCATTTT.